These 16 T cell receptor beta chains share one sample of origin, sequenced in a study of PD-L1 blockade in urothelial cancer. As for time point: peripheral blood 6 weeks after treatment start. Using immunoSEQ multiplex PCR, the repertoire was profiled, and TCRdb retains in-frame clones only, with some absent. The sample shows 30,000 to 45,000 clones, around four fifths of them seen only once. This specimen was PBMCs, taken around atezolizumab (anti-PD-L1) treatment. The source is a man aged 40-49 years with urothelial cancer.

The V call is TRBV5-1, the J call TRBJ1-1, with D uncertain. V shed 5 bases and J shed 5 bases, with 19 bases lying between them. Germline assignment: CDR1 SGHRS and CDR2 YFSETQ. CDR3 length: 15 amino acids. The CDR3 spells CASSFVAGGMTEAFF. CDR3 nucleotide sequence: TGCGCCAGCAGTTTTGTAGCGGGCGGAATGACTGAAGCTTTCTTT.

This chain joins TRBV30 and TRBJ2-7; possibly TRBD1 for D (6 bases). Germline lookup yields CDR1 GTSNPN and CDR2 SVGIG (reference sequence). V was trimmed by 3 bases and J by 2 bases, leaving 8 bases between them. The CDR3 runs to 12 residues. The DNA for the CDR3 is TGTGCCTGGAGAGGGGGTACCTACGAGCAGTACTTC. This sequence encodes CAWRGGTYEQYF.

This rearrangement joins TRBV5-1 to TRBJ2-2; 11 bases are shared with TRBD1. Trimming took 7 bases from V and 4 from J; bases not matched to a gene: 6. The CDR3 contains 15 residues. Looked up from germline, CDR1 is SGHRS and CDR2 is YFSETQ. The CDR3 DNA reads TGCGCCAGCGGCGACGGGACAGGGGGCACCGGGGAGCTGTTTTTT. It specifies CASGDGTGGTGELFF.

The CDR3 sequence: CASKSNSGASYEQYF. The CDR3 nucleotides are TGTGCCAGCAAGTCAAACAGCGGGGCCTCCTACGAGCAGTACTTC. The chain links TRBV6-5 to TRBJ2-7; 7 bases align to TRBD2. V shed 7 bases, J shed 0 bases, and the junction held 9 bases outside the gene matches. Per the germline V gene, CDR1 is MNHEY and CDR2 is SVGAGI. The CDR3 consists of 15 residues.

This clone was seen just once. The CDR3, as DNA: TGTGCCAGCAGCGTAGTAAGTGACCTCAAGCGGTACGAGCAGTACTTC. It yields the protein CASSVVSDLKRYEQYF. The V call is TRBV9, the J call TRBJ2-7, with a weak D call TRBD2 (5 bases). Germline V gene sequence: CDR1 SGDLS, CDR2 YYNGEE. CDR3 length equals 16 residues. Trimming shortened V by 0 bases and J by 4 bases, and 17 bases separated the two germline ends.

The CDR3 sequence is CASSQEYGRVKTQYF. The CDR3 DNA sequence: TGTGCCAGCAGCCAAGAATATGGCAGGGTGAAGACCCAGTACTTC. The gene calls are TRBV14 and TRBJ2-5, with D maybe TRBD1 (5 bases). V was cut by 0 bases and J by 6 bases, with 14 bases left in between. CDR1 is SGHDN, CDR2 FVKESK, per germline. The CDR3 totals 15 residues.

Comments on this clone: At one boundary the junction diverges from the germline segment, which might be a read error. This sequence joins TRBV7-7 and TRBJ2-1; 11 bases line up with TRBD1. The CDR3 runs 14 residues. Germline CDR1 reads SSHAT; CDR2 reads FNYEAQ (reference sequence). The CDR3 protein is CASSSGQGDNEQFF. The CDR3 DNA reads TGTGCTAGCAGCTCGGGACAGGGGGACAATGAGCAGTTCTTC.

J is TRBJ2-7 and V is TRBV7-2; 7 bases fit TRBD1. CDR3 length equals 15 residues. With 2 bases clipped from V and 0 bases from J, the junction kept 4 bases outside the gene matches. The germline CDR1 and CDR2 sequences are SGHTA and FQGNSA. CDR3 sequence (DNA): TGTGCCAGCAGCTTACCGGGACAGAGCTCCTACGAGCAGTACTTC. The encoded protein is CASSLPGQSSYEQYF.

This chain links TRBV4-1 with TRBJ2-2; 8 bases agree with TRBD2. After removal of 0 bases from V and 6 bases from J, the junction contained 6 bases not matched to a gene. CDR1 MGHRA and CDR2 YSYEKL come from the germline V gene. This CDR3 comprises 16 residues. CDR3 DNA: TGCGCCAGCAGCCAAGATCAAGCGGGAGCGGCCGGGGAGCTGTTTTTT. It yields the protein CASSQDQAGAAGELFF.

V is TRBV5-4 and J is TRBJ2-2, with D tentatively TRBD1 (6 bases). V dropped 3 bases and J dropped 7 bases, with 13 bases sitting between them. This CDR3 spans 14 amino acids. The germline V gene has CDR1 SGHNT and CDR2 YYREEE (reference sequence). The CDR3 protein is CASSSSQGHGELFF. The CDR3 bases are TGTGCCAGCAGCTCCTCACAGGGTCACGGGGAGCTGTTTTTT.

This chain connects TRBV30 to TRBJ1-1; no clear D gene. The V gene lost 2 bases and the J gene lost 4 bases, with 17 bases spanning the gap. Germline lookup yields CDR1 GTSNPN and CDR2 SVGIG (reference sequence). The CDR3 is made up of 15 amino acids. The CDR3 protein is CAWSKVGRSSTEAFF. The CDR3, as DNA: TGTGCCTGGAGTAAAGTTGGCAGATCTTCCACTGAAGCTTTCTTT.

The DNA of the CDR3 is TGTGCCAGCAGCTTAGAGGCCAGCGGGAGGGATCCAGATACGCAGTATTTT. Translating gives CASSLEASGRDPDTQYF. The chain uses TRBV11-2 and TRBJ2-3, with 10 bases matching TRBD2. Germline V gene lookup returns CDR1 SGHAT and CDR2 FQNNGV. The CDR3 sequence is 17 residues long. Trimming at V came to 0 bases and at J to 4 bases, leaving 7 bases not matched to a gene. The full variable domain, with the rest looked up from reference TRBV11-2 and TRBJ2-3, is EAGVAQSPRYKIIEKRQSVAFWCNPISGHATLYWYQQILGQGPKLLIQFQNNGVVDDSQLPKDRFSAERLKGVDSTLKIQPAKLEDSAVYLCASSLEASGRDPDTQYFGPGTRLTVL.

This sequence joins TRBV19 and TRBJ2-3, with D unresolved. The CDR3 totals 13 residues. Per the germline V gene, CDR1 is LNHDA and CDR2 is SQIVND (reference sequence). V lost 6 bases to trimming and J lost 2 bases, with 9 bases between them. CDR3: CASSARTTDTQYF. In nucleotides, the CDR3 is TGTGCCAGTAGCGCCAGAACCACAGATACGCAGTATTTT.

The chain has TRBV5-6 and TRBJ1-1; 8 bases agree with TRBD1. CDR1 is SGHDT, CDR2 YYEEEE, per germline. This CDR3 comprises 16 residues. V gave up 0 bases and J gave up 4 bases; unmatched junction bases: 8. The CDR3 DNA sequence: TGTGCCAGCAGCTTGGCCAGGGGGCAGCGAGGCACTGAAGCTTTCTTT. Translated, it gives CASSLARGQRGTEAFF.

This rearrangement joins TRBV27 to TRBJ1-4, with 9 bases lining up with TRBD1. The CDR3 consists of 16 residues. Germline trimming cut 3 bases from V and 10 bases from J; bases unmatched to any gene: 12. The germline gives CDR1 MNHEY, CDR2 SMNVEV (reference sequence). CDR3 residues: CASSFRQGGRRGKLFF. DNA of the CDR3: TGTGCCAGCAGTTTCCGACAGGGGGGGAGAAGAGGAAAACTGTTTTTT.

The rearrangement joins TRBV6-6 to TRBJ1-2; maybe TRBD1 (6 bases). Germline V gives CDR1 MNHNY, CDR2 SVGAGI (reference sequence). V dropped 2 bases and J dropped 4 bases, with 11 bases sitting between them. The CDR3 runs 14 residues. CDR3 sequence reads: CASSYADRSYGYTF. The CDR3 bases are TGTGCCAGCAGTTACGCCGACAGGAGCTATGGCTACACCTTC.